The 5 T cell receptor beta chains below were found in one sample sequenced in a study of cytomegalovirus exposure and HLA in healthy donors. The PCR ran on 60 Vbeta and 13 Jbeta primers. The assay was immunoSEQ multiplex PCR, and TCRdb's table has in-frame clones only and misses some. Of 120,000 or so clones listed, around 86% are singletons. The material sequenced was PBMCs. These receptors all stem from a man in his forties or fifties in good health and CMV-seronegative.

CDR3 DNA sequence: TGCGCCAGCAACCTGGGGGACTACACTGAAGCTTTCTTT. The encoded protein is CASNLGDYTEAFF. The J gene is TRBJ1-1, the V gene TRBV5-1; D might be TRBD1 (5 bases). The CDR3 runs to 13 residues. Trimming shortened V by 6 bases and J by 3 bases, and 12 bases separated the two germline ends. Germline assignment: CDR1 SGHRS and CDR2 YFSETQ. Together with reference TRBV5-1 and TRBJ1-1, the CDR3 gives the full variable domain: KAGVTQTPRYLIKTRGQQVTLSCSPISGHRSVSWYQQTPGQGLQFLFEYFSETQRNKGNFPGRFSGRQFSNSRSEMNVSTLELGDSALYLCASNLGDYTEAFFGQGTRLTVV.

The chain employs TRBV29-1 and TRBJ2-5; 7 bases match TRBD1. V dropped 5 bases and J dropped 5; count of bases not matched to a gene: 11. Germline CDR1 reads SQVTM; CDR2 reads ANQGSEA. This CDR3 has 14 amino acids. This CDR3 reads CSVLLQGVRETQYF. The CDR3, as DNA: TGCAGCGTTTTATTGCAGGGGGTGAGGGAGACCCAGTACTTC.

In DNA, the CDR3 is TGCGCCAGCAGCCGGGGACTGCCCTTGGAGCCCCAGCATTTT. It codes for CASSRGLPLEPQHF. V is TRBV5-1 and J is TRBJ1-5, with TRBD1 as a possible D gene (5 bases). Germline CDR1 and CDR2: SGHRS and YFSETQ. The ends were cut back, 4 bases at V and 8 bases at J, with 16 bases in the middle. This CDR3 spans 14 amino acids.

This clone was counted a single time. The CDR3 nucleotides are TGTGCCAGCAAGGGGGTCCGGGGTGCAACTAATGAAAAACTGTTTTTT. Residues: CASKGVRGATNEKLFF. The chain carries TRBV2 and TRBJ1-4; perhaps TRBD1 as D (6 bases). The CDR3 runs 16 residues. The germline gives CDR1 SNHLY, CDR2 FYNNEI. Trimming took off 7 bases at V and 0 bases at J, with 15 bases between the two ends.

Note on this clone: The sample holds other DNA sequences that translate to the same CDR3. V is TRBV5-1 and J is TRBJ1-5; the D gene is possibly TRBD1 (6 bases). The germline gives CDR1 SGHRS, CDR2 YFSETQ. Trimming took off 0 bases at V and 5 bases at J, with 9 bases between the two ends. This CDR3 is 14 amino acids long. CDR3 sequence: CASSLAGADQPQHF. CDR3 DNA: TGCGCCAGCAGCTTGGCAGGGGCGGATCAGCCCCAGCATTTT.